This T cell receptor (beta chain) derives from a study of T-cell memory formation after mild COVID-19. As for the study in general: In these data, TCR clusters were largely donor specific. Study results and caveats: The second-wave clones peaking on day 37 were not confirmed as SARS-CoV-2-specific. Clones which contracted sat mainly in CM and EM if CD4+, and in EMRA if CD8+.

Trimming took 5 bases from V and 5 from J, leaving 18 bases between them. Per germline, CDR1 MNHEY and CDR2 SVGAGI. This CDR3 spans 16 amino acids. Employing constant-segment primers, 5'RACE generated TCR alpha and TCR beta cDNA libraries bearing sample barcodes and UMIs. MiXCR was run by TCRdb on the 5' RACE reads, yielding one entry per CDR3 protein. Here the sample spans some 120,000 distinct CDR3 sequences, 17% being singletons. In its sample, this clonotype was seen many times. As yet, its antigen is unknown. The chain couples TRBV6-5 to TRBJ2-2; D is perhaps TRBD2 (5 bases). This sequence was found in a man aged 18 to 30 who had mild COVID-19 (a few samples of this study predate the infection). Cell type and time point are not known. Sequencing was performed on PBMCs or a T cell subset sorted from them (not recorded which). For the CDR3, the DNA is TGTGCCAGCAGTACCCGCGGGCCCCCGAGGACCGGGGAGCTGTTTTTT. It is translated as CASSTRGPPRTGELFF.